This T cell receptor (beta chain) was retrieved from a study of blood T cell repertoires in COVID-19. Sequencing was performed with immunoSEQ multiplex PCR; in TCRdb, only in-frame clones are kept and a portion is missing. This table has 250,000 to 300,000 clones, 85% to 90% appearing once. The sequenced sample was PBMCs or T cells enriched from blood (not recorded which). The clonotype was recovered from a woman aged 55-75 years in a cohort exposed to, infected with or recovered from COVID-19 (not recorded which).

CDR3 DNA sequence: TGTGCCAGCAGCGTGGCAGGGGTAAGGAACACTGAAGCTTTCTTT. Its protein product is CASSVAGVRNTEAFF. This rearrangement joins TRBV9 to TRBJ1-1, with a weak D call TRBD1 (6 bases). The length of the CDR3 is 15 residues. Looked up from germline, CDR1 is SGDLS and CDR2 is YYNGEE. Between the trimmed V and J ends, which lost 2 bases and 1 base, there was a span of 12 bases.